This T cell receptor (beta chain) was recorded in a study of cytomegalovirus exposure and HLA in healthy donors. Study-wide results and caveats: A missense DCLRE1C variant was associated with V- and J-gene trimming of TCR beta chains in a later analysis, and an independent cohort replicated the association. Segments of the TCR beta V type were, in most cases, productive about 90% or about 30% of the time in an earlier analysis.

About this clone itself: Its antigen is still unknown.

The PCR employed 60 Vbeta primers together with 13 Jbeta primers. Sequencing was performed with immunoSEQ multiplex PCR; in TCRdb, only in-frame clones are kept and a portion is missing. The sample gives about 120,000 clones, roughly 79% of which show up once; around 2.3% is in the top ten. The specimen sequenced was PBMCs. This sequence was found in a woman aged 40-49 years in good health and CMV-seronegative.

The CDR3 protein is CASSGGGTGNTIYF. Here the CDR3 DNA reads TGTGCCAGCAGTGGGGGGGGAACTGGAAACACCATATATTTT. This chain uses TRBV6-6 with TRBJ1-3; D may be TRBD1 (5 bases). With 5 bases removed from V and 2 bases from J, the gap between germline ends came to 10 bases. There are 14 residues in the CDR3. Germline loops: CDR1 MNHNY, CDR2 SVGAGI (reference sequence).